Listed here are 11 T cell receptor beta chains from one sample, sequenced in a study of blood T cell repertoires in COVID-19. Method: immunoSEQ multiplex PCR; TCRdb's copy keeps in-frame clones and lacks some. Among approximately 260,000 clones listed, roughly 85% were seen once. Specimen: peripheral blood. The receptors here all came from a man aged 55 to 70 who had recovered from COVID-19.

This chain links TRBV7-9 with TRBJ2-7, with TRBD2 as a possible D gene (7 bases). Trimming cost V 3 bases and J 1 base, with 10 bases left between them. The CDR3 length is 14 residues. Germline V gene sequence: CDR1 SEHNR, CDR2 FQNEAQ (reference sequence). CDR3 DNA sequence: TGTGCCAGCAGCTTGGGGGGGCGGTCCTACGAGCAGTACTTC. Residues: CASSLGGRSYEQYF.

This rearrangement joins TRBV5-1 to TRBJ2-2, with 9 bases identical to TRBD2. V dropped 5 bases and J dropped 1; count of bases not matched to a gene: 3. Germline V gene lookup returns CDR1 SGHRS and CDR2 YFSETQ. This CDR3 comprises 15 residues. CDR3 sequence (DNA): TGCGCCAGCAGGGCACTAGCGGGGAACACCGGGGAGCTGTTTTTT. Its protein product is CASRALAGNTGELFF.

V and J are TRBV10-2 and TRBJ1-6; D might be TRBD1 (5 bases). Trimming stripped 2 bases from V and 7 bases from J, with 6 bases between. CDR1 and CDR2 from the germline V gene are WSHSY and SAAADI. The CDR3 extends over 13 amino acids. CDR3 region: CASSEDRNSPLHF. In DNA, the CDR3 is TGCGCCAGCAGTGAGGACAGAAATTCACCCCTCCACTTT.

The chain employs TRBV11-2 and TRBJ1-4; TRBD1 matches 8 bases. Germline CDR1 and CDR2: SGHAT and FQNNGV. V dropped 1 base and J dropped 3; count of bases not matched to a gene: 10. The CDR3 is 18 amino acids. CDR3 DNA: TGTGCCAGCAGCTTAGGGCCTCCGGGACAGGTGGCTAATGAAAAACTGTTTTTT. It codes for CASSLGPPGQVANEKLFF.

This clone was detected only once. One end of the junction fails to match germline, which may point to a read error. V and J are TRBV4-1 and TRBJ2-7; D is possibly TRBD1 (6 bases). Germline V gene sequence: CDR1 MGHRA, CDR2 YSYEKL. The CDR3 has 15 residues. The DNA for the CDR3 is TGCGCCAGCAGCCAGACCAGGGACACTACCTACAAGCAGTACTTC. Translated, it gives CASSQTRDTTYKQYF.

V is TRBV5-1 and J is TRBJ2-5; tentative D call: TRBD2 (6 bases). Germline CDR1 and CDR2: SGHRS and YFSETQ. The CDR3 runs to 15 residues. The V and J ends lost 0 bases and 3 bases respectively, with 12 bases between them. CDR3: CASSLAGVKKETQYF. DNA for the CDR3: TGCGCCAGCAGCTTGGCGGGGGTTAAGAAAGAGACCCAGTACTTC.

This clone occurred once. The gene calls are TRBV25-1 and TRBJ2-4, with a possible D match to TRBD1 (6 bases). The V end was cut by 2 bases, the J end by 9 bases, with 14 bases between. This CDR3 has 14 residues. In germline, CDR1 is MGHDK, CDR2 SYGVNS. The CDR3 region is CASSEPDRLGIQYF. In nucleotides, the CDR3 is TGTGCCAGCAGTGAACCAGACAGGCTGGGCATTCAGTACTTC.

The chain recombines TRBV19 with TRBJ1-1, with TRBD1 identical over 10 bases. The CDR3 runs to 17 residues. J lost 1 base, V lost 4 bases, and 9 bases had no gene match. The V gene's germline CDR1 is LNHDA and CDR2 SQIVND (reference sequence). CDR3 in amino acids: CASSTWDRGSGNTEAFF. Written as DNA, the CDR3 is TGTGCCAGTAGTACTTGGGACAGGGGCTCGGGGAACACTGAAGCTTTCTTT.

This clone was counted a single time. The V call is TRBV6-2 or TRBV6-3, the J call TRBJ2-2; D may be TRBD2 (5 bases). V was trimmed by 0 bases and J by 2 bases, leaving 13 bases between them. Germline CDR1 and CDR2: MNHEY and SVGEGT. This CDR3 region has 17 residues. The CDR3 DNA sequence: TGTGCCAGCAGTTACTCGTTACTCAGACTAAACACCGGGGAGCTGTTTTTT. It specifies CASSYSLLRLNTGELFF.

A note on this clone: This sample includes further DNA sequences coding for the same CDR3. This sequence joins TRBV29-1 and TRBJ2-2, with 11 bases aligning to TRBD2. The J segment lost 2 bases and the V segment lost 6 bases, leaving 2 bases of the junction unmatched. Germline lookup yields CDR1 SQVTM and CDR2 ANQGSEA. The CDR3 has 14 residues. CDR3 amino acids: CSVGLAVNTGELFF. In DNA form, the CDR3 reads TGCAGCGTGGGACTAGCGGTAAACACCGGGGAGCTGTTTTTT.

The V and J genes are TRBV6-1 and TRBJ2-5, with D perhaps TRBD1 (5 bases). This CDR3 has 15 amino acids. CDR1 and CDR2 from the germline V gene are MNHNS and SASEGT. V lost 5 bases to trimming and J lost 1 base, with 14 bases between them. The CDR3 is CASSFGGQPQETQYF. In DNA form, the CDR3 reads TGTGCCAGCAGTTTCGGTGGACAACCCCAAGAGACCCAGTACTTC.